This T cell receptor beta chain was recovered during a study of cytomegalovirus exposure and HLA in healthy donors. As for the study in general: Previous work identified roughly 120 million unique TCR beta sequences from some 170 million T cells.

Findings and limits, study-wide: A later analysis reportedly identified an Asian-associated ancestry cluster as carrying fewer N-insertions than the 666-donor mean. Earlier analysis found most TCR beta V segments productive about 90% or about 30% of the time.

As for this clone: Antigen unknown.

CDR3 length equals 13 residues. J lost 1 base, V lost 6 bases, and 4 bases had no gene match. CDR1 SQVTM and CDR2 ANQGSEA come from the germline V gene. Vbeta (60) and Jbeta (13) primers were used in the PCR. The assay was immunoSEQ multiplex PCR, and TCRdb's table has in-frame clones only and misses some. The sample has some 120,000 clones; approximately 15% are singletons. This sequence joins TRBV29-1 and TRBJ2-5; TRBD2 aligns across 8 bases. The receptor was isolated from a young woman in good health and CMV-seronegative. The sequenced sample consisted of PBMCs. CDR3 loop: CSVGGTSQETQYF. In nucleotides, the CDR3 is TGCAGCGTCGGTGGGACTAGCCAAGAGACCCAGTACTTC. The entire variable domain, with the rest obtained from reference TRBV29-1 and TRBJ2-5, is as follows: SAVISQKPSRDICQRGTSLTIQCQVDSQVTMMFWYRQQPGQSLTLIATANQGSEATYESGFVIDKFPISRPNLTFSTLTVSNMSPEDSSIYLCSVGGTSQETQYFGPGTRLLVL.